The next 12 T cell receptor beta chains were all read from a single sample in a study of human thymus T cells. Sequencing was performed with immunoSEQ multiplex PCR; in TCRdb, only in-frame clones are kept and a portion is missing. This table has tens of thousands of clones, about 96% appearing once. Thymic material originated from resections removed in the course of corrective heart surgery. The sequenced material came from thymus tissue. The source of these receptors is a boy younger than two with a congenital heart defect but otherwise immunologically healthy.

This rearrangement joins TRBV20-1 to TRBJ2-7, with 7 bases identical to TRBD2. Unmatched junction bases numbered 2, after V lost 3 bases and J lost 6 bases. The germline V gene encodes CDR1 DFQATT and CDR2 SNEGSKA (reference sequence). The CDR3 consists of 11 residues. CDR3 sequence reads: CSARGGSEQYF. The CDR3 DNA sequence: TGCAGTGCTAGGGGCGGGAGCGAGCAGTACTTC.

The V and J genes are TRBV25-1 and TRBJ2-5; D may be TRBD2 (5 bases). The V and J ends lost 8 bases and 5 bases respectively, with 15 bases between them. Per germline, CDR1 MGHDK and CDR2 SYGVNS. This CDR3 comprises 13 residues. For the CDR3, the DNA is TGTGCCAGCGGTGGAGGCTCGCCGGAGACCCAGTACTTC. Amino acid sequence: CASGGGSPETQYF.

The CDR3: CASKNSEDSVAKNIQYF. The CDR3, as DNA: TGTGCCAGTAAAAACTCGGAAGACTCCGTAGCCAAAAACATTCAGTACTTC. V usage is TRBV19 and J usage is TRBJ2-4; no clear D gene. The CDR3 consists of 17 residues. Trimming stripped 7 bases from V and 0 bases from J, with 19 bases between. Germline-derived CDR1 and CDR2 are LNHDA and SQIVND (reference sequence).

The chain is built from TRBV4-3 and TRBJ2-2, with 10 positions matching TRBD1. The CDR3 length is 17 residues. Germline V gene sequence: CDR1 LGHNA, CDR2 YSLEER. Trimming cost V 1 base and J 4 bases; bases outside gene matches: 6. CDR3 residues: CASSQVWDRGRTGELFF. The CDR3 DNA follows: TGCGCCAGCAGCCAAGTCTGGGACAGGGGTCGCACCGGGGAGCTGTTTTTT.

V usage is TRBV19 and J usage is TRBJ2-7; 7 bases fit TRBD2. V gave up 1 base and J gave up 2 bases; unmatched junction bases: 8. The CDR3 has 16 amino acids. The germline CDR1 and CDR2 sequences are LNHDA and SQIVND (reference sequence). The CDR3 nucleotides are TGTGCCAGTAGTATAGTGCCCGGGACTAACCCCTACGAGCAGTACTTC. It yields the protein CASSIVPGTNPYEQYF.

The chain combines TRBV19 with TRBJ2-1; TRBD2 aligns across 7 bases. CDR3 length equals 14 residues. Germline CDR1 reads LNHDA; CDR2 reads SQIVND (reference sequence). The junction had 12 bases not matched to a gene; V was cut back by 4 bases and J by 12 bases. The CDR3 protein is CASSNPPGLDSQFF. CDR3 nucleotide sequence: TGTGCCAGTAGTAACCCTCCCGGACTAGATTCGCAGTTCTTC.

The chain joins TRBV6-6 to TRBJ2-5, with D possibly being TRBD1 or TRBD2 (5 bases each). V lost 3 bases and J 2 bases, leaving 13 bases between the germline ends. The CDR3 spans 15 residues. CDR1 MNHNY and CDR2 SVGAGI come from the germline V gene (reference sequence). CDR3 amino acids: CASSYGWGIQETQYF. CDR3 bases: TGTGCCAGCAGTTATGGATGGGGGATTCAAGAGACCCAGTACTTC.

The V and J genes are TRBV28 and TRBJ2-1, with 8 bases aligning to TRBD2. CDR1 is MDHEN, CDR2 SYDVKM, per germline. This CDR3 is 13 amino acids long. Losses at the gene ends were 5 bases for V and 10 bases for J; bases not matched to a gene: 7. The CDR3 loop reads CASSHPREGEQFF. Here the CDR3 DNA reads TGTGCCAGCAGTCACCCCCGGGAGGGGGAGCAGTTCTTC.

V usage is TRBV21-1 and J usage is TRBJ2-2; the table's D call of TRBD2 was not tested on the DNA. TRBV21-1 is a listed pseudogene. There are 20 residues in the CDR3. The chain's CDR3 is CASSKAETSGRLSRPGELFF. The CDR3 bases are TGTGCCAGCAGCAAAGCGGAGACTAGCGGGAGGCTTAGCAGGCCCGGGGAGCTGTTTTTT.

This CDR3 reads CASTPQRSGGYTF. Here the CDR3 DNA reads TGTGCCAGTACCCCACAAAGGTCGGGGGGCTACACCTTC. The rearrangement links TRBV19 to TRBJ1-2; D ambiguous. Between the trimmed V and J ends, which lost 7 bases and 8 bases, there was a span of 17 bases. Germline values: CDR1 LNHDA, CDR2 SQIVND (reference sequence). The CDR3 spans 13 residues.

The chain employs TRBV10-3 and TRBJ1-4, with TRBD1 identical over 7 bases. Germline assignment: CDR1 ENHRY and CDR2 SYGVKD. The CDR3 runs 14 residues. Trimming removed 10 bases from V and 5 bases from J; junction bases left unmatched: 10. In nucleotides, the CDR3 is TGTGCCACCAGCACAGGGGTTCTAAATGAAAAACTGTTTTTT. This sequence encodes CATSTGVLNEKLFF.

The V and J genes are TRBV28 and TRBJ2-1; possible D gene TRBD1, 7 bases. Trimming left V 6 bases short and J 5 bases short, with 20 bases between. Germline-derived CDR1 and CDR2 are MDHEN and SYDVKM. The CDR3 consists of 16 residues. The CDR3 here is CASSLTQGGGHNEQFF. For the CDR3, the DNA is TGTGCCAGCAGCCTAACGCAGGGGGGCGGCCACAATGAGCAGTTCTTC.